The subject of this entry is one TCR beta chain. Antigen unknown. A universal primer site was created by template switching, with the cDNA bearing unique molecular identifiers. TCRdb fed the 5' RACE reads into MiXCR, producing one record per CDR3 protein. The sample yields some 1,700,000 distinct CDR3 sequences, roughly 35% seen once. The CDR3 runs to 14 residues. V dropped 4 bases and J dropped 7 bases, with 16 bases sitting between them. CDR1 and CDR2 from the germline V gene are LGHNA and YNFKEQ. The sample is drawn from a study of identical twins. Study findings and constraints: Sequences that were out-of-frame, alpha and twin-shared displayed an excess of low generation probability. Out-of-frame TCR alpha sharing observed in monozygotic twins exceeded model estimates.

The gene calls are TRBV4-2 and TRBJ1-2; D gene unclear. The receptor was isolated from a newborn girl in good health. The specimen sequenced was cord blood. As DNA, the CDR3 is TGTGCCAGCAGCCGAACCGGGGAGATTTGTGGCTACACCTTC. Translated: CASSRTGEICGYTF.